Listed here are 10 T cell receptor beta chains from one sample, sequenced in a study of OX40 agonist ivuxolimab in advanced cancers. Here immunoSEQ multiplex PCR was the method, and the copy in TCRdb shows in-frame clones only, minus some. The sample comprises about 71,000 clones, about 73% of which are singletons, and about 5.4% rests with the top ten. This material consisted of CD4+ or CD8+ T cells sorted from blood, taken in a trial of the OX40 agonist ivuxolimab. The receptors stem from an adult with an advanced solid tumor such as melanoma, head and neck, liver or kidney cancer.

The V gene is TRBV27, the J gene TRBJ1-4; 10 bases align to TRBD1. CDR1 is MNHEY and CDR2 is SMNVEV in the germline V gene (reference sequence). The trim removed 0 bases at V and 8 bases at J, leaving 6 bases unmatched. This CDR3 contains 16 residues. CDR3 sequence: CASSLSRQGAREKLFF. The CDR3 coding sequence is TGTGCCAGCAGTTTATCCCGACAGGGGGCGAGGGAAAAACTGTTTTTT. Full variable domain (remainder filled in from reference TRBV27 and TRBJ1-4): EAQVTQNPRYLITVTGKKLTVTCSQNMNHEYMSWYRQDPGLGLRQIYYSMNVEVTDKGDVPEGYKVSRKEKRNFPLILESPSPNQTSLYFCASSLSRQGAREKLFFGSGTQLSVL.

The genes are TRBV6-5 and TRBJ2-7; 8 bases align to TRBD2. Germline CDR1 is MNHEY and CDR2 is SVGAGI. V was pared by 2 bases and J by 2 bases, with 5 bases of the junction left unmatched. The CDR3 extends over 15 amino acids. The CDR3 region has the DNA TGTGCCAGCAGTTACGGTACTAGCGGTACCTACGAGCAGTACTTC. Amino acids: CASSYGTSGTYEQYF.

This clone was recorded a few times. The chain recombines TRBV4-1 with TRBJ1-1; perhaps TRBD1 as D (5 bases). V dropped 6 bases and J dropped 0 bases, with 17 bases sitting between them. This CDR3 contains 16 residues. Germline V gene data show CDR1 as MGHRA and CDR2 as YSYEKL. The CDR3 protein is CASRQISDRLNTEAFF. The CDR3 DNA is TGCGCCAGCAGACAGATTTCAGACAGACTGAACACTGAAGCTTTCTTT.

The chain is built from TRBV2 and TRBJ1-2; possibly TRBD1 for D (6 bases). This CDR3 contains 15 residues. The V end was cut by 4 bases, the J end by 1 base, with 13 bases between. The germline CDR1 and CDR2 sequences are SNHLY and FYNNEI. The CDR3 reads CASSADRTFNYGYTF. The CDR3 DNA is TGTGCCAGCAGTGCGGACAGAACCTTTAACTATGGCTACACCTTC.

The rearrangement uses TRBV5-4 and TRBJ1-4, with D possibly being TRBD1 (6 bases). There are 14 residues in the CDR3. The germline V and J ends were trimmed by 3 bases and 10 bases, with 16 bases remaining between them. The germline CDR1 and CDR2 sequences are SGHNT and YYREEE (reference sequence). CDR3: CASSSSGAGAKLFF. DNA for the CDR3: TGTGCCAGCAGCTCCTCGGGGGCCGGCGCAAAACTGTTTTTT.

This chain joins TRBV18 and TRBJ2-5; D is perhaps TRBD2 (5 bases). CDR1 is KGHSH and CDR2 is LQKENI in the germline V gene. The V and J ends lost 6 bases and 1 base respectively, with 12 bases between them. The CDR3 is 14 amino acids. This chain's CDR3 is CASSQTGVQETQYF. The CDR3, as DNA: TGTGCCAGCTCCCAGACCGGGGTCCAAGAGACCCAGTACTTC.

This sequence joins TRBV18 and TRBJ1-1; D possibly corresponds to TRBD1 (6 bases). Germline V gene sequence: CDR1 KGHSH, CDR2 LQKENI. This CDR3 contains 14 residues. The V gene lost 6 bases and the J gene lost 1 base, with 12 bases spanning the gap. This CDR3 reads CASSPAQGNTEAFF. CDR3 DNA: TGTGCCAGCTCCCCCGCACAGGGGAACACTGAAGCTTTCTTT.

This chain joins TRBV4-3 and TRBJ1-1; D is unclear. The CDR3 sequence is 16 residues long. The V end was cut by 9 bases, the J end by 1 base, with 21 bases between. Germline CDR1 is LGHNA and CDR2 is YSLEER. The CDR3 bases are TGCGCCAGTCGAGAAAGCCTCGAGCATTGGAACACTGAAGCTTTCTTT. It encodes CASRESLEHWNTEAFF.

The CDR3 DNA reads TGTGCCAGCAGCAACGGACTAGCGGGAGTGGAGACCCAGTACTTC. This translates into CASSNGLAGVETQYF. The rearrangement links TRBV5-4 to TRBJ2-5; 13 positions match TRBD2. V lost 4 bases to trimming and J lost 5 bases; unmatched junction nucleotides: 5. In germline, CDR1 is SGHNT, CDR2 YYREEE (reference sequence). CDR3 size: 15 residues.

Note on this clone: In the same sample, other DNA sequences code for this CDR3. J is TRBJ2-7 and V is TRBV7-2; no definite D call. CDR1 SGHTA and CDR2 FQGNSA come from the germline V gene. The V end was cut by 1 base, the J end by 4 bases, with 5 bases between. The CDR3 spans 12 residues. The CDR3 coding sequence is TGTGCCAGCAGCTTAGTAGGGTACGAGCAGTACTTC. Protein: CASSLVGYEQYF.